These T cell receptor beta chains were read from a single sample in a study of follicular helper T cells after annual influenza vaccination. This table comes from immunoSEQ multiplex PCR, and its TCRdb copy is limited to in-frame clones, with some not included. The repertoire has roughly 14,000 clones, around 80% of them found once; the top ten carry about 0.41%. Sequencing used CXCR5- memory CD4+ T cells sorted from blood, obtained on the day of influenza vaccination. The receptor source for this set is an adult who received the influenza vaccine. Each CDR3 is given with its conserved first and last residue. Fields, in order: J gene, D gene, V gene, clone size, CDR3 protein, CDR3 DNA. D genes are given only for firm matches. Expanded clones get a size class; other rows say once, few or many, or leave the size out.

J: TRBJ1-1; D: .; V: TRBV7-6; size: once; CDR3: CASSLDNTEAFF; DNA: TGTGCCAGCAGCTTAGATAACACTGAAGCTTTCTTT
J: TRBJ1-1; D: .; V: TRBV19; size: .; CDR3: CASSRGQQAFF; DNA: TGTGCCAGTAGCCGAGGACAGCAAGCTTTCTTT
J: TRBJ1-6; D: .; V: TRBV18; size: few; CDR3: CASSPDQGPSPLHF; DNA: TGTGCCAGCTCACCAGATCAGGGCCCCTCACCCCTCCACTTT
J: TRBJ2-3; D: .; V: TRBV2; size: .; CDR3: CASSPPGSVQYF; DNA: TGTGCCAGCAGTCCCCCGGGGAGTGTGCAGTATTTT
J: TRBJ2-5; D: .; V: TRBV7-9; size: .; CDR3: CASSLIRETQYF; DNA: TGTGCCAGCAGTTTGATCCGAGAGACCCAGTACTTC
J: TRBJ2-4; D: .; V: TRBV7-2; size: .; CDR3: CASSLGSAKNIQYF; DNA: TGTGCCAGCAGCTTAGGCAGCGCCAAAAACATTCAGTACTTC
J: TRBJ1-2; D: .; V: TRBV7-9; size: few; CDR3: CASSPAKGTYGYTF; DNA: TGTGCCAGCAGCCCAGCTAAGGGGACGTATGGCTACACCTTC
J: TRBJ1-2; D: .; V: TRBV4-1; size: .; CDR3: CASSHTRGGWDGYTF; DNA: TGCGCCAGCAGCCACACGCGGGGGGGCTGGGATGGCTACACCTTC
J: TRBJ2-6; D: .; V: TRBV25-1; size: .; CDR3: CASSESLKGANVLTF; DNA: TGTGCCAGCAGTGAAAGTTTGAAAGGGGCCAACGTCCTGACTTTC
J: TRBJ1-6; D: TRBD1; V: TRBV5-4; size: .; CDR3: CASSQGQGARLNSPLHF; DNA: TGTGCCAGCAGCCAGGGACAGGGGGCGCGGCTTAATTCACCCCTCCACTTT
J: TRBJ2-7; D: TRBD2; V: TRBV2; size: few; CDR3: CASSELAGGDEQYF; DNA: TGTGCCAGCAGTGAACTAGCGGGGGGAGACGAGCAGTACTTC
J: TRBJ2-1; D: TRBD1; V: TRBV2; size: .; CDR3: CASNAQGGNEQFF; DNA: TGTGCCAGCAACGCACAGGGGGGCAATGAGCAGTTCTTC
J: TRBJ2-2; D: .; V: TRBV27; size: .; CDR3: CASRGLGELFF; DNA: TGTGCCAGCAGGGGCCTCGGGGAGCTGTTTTTT
J: TRBJ2-7; D: .; V: TRBV6-5; size: .; CDR3: CASSYREAYEQYF; DNA: TGTGCCAGCAGTTACAGGGAGGCCTACGAGCAGTACTTC
J: TRBJ2-5; D: .; V: TRBV5-1; size: .; CDR3: CASTAGTGGETQYF; DNA: TGCGCCAGCACAGCGGGGACAGGAGGGGAGACCCAGTACTTC
J: TRBJ1-2; D: .; V: TRBV19; size: few; CDR3: CASSMLPAQDYTF; DNA: TGTGCCAGTAGTATGCTACCCGCTCAAGACTACACCTTC
J: TRBJ2-7; D: .; V: TRBV6-5; size: .; CDR3: CASRAPRTKPYEQYF; DNA: TGTGCCAGCAGGGCCCCAAGGACTAAACCCTACGAGCAGTACTTC
J: TRBJ2-7; D: .; V: TRBV5-6; size: .; CDR3: CASSWANTYEQYF; DNA: TGTGCCAGCAGTTGGGCAAATACCTACGAGCAGTACTTC
J: TRBJ1-2; D: .; V: TRBV27; size: .; CDR3: CASSPRGRGGEYGYTF; DNA: TGTGCCAGCAGTCCGCGGGGTCGGGGCGGGGAATATGGCTACACCTTC
J: TRBJ2-1; D: .; V: TRBV4-1; size: .; CDR3: CASSQESETARNEQFF; DNA: TGCGCCAGCAGCCAAGAGTCCGAGACGGCCAGAAATGAGCAGTTCTTC
J: TRBJ2-7; D: .; V: TRBV5-1; size: .; CDR3: CASSLLGTTSYEQYF; DNA: TGCGCCAGCAGCTTGTTAGGAACGACCTCTTACGAGCAGTACTTC
J: TRBJ1-6; D: .; V: TRBV7-9; size: .; CDR3: CASSLAPGQGNSPLHF; DNA: TGTGCCAGCAGCTTAGCCCCGGGGCAGGGAAATTCACCCCTCCACTTT
J: TRBJ1-5; D: .; V: TRBV27; size: once; CDR3: CASSLDPSGSNQPQHF; DNA: TGTGCCAGCAGTTTAGATCCGTCAGGAAGCAATCAGCCCCAGCATTTT
J: TRBJ2-7; D: TRBD2; V: TRBV7-2; size: few; CDR3: CASRPSGTTYEQYF; DNA: TGTGCCAGCAGGCCTAGCGGGACCACCTACGAGCAGTACTTC
J: TRBJ2-7; D: TRBD1; V: TRBV19; size: .; CDR3: CASSLWDRGINEQYF; DNA: TGTGCCAGTAGTCTATGGGACAGGGGAATTAACGAGCAGTACTTC
J: TRBJ2-3; D: .; V: TRBV21-1; size: .; CDR3: CASSKKGRGPHPYYADTQYF; DNA: TGTGCCAGCAGCAAGAAAGGCAGGGGGCCACATCCCTACTATGCAGATACGCAGTATTTT
J: TRBJ2-1; D: .; V: TRBV5-6; size: .; CDR3: CASSFLPGQGTYNEQFF; DNA: TGTGCCAGCAGCTTTCTCCCCGGTCAAGGGACTTACAATGAGCAGTTCTTC
J: TRBJ1-1; D: .; V: TRBV6-5; size: .; CDR3: CASSILGNTEAFF; DNA: TGTGCCAGCAGTATCCTGGGGAACACTGAAGCTTTCTTT
J: TRBJ2-1; D: TRBD2; V: TRBV9; size: .; CDR3: CASSSTTGLAGGEQFF; DNA: TGTGCCAGCAGCTCGACGACGGGACTAGCGGGCGGTGAGCAGTTCTTC
J: TRBJ2-1; D: .; V: TRBV11-1; size: .; CDR3: CASSLSDTWVGEQFF; DNA: TGTGCCAGCAGCTTAAGTGATACGTGGGTGGGCGAGCAGTTCTTC
J: TRBJ2-1; D: .; V: TRBV7-9; size: .; CDR3: CASSLYLVENNEQFF; DNA: TGTGCCAGCAGCTTGTATTTAGTGGAGAACAATGAGCAGTTCTTC
J: TRBJ2-5; D: .; V: TRBV6-5; size: .; CDR3: CASRGRETQYF; DNA: TGTGCCAGCAGGGGGCGGGAGACCCAGTACTTC
J: TRBJ2-3; D: .; V: TRBV11-2; size: .; CDR3: CASSQRGGGYTQYF; DNA: TGTGCCAGCAGCCAAAGGGGGGGCGGATATACGCAGTATTTT
J: TRBJ1-1; D: TRBD1; V: TRBV5-1; size: .; CDR3: CASSGQGAPTEAFF; DNA: TGCGCCAGCAGCGGGCAGGGGGCGCCCACTGAAGCTTTCTTT
J: TRBJ1-1; D: .; V: TRBV7-2; size: .; CDR3: CASSLVGPDEAFF; DNA: TGTGCCAGCAGCTTAGTTGGCCCGGACGAAGCTTTCTTT
J: TRBJ1-3; D: .; V: TRBV19; size: once; CDR3: CASSIIYRFASGNTIYF; DNA: TGTGCCAGTAGTATAATCTACAGGTTTGCGTCTGGAAACACCATATATTTT
J: TRBJ1-2; D: .; V: TRBV6-5; size: .; CDR3: CASSYSYGYTF; DNA: TGTGCCAGCAGTTACTCCTATGGCTACACCTTC
J: TRBJ2-6; D: .; V: TRBV23-1; size: .; CDR3: CASSPFYGGFNSGANVLTF; DNA: TGCGCCAGCAGCCCATTCTATGGGGGGTTCAACTCTGGGGCCAACGTCCTGACTTTC
J: TRBJ2-2; D: .; V: TRBV10-3; size: .; CDR3: CAISGTSNTGELFF; DNA: TGTGCCATCAGTGGCACTTCGAACACCGGGGAGCTGTTTTTT
J: TRBJ1-5; D: TRBD1; V: TRBV7-2; size: .; CDR3: CASSLRSGDRNQPQHF; DNA: TGTGCCAGCAGCTTAAGGAGCGGGGACAGAAATCAGCCCCAGCATTTT
J: TRBJ1-1; D: .; V: TRBV15; size: .; CDR3: CATSNLGGNTEAFF; DNA: TGTGCCACCAGCAACCTAGGGGGGAACACTGAAGCTTTCTTT
J: TRBJ1-1; D: .; V: TRBV6-6; size: .; CDR3: CASSSALHPEAFF; DNA: TGTGCCAGCAGTTCTGCTTTACACCCTGAAGCTTTCTTT
J: TRBJ1-1; D: TRBD1; V: TRBV7-2; size: once; CDR3: CASSGDRNTEAFF; DNA: TGTGCCAGCAGCGGGGACAGAAACACTGAAGCTTTCTTT
J: TRBJ2-5; D: TRBD2; V: TRBV19; size: .; CDR3: CASSPAGGQETQYF; DNA: TGTGCCAGTAGTCCAGCGGGGGGACAAGAGACCCAGTACTTC
J: TRBJ2-5; D: .; V: TRBV19; size: .; CDR3: CASSNTRQPQETQYF; DNA: TGTGCCAGTAGTAACACCAGGCAGCCCCAAGAGACCCAGTACTTC
J: TRBJ2-3; D: .; V: TRBV7-9; size: .; CDR3: CASSPFGGGAPDTQYF; DNA: TGTGCCAGCAGCCCATTCGGTGGGGGGGCTCCAGATACGCAGTATTTT
J: TRBJ2-5; D: TRBD2; V: TRBV4-1; size: .; CDR3: CASSQDSSSGGARETQYF; DNA: TGCGCCAGCAGCCAAGATTCCAGCAGCGGGGGGGCGAGGGAGACCCAGTACTTC